This passage covers 23 T cell receptor beta chains from one sample sequenced in a study of STAT5B mutations in CD4+ large granular lymphocyte leukemia (dated by TCRdb to between 2021 and 2024). The library was built by means of the immunoSEQ multiplex PCR assay. TCRdb limited this immuneACCESS table to in-frame rearrangements with V and J called. A share of clones is missing; checked studies link under half to unresolved V genes, and the rest is unexplained. Within this sample are about 35,000 clones, with roughly two thirds of them counted one time only. The ten largest clones represent roughly 2% of the sample. Sequenced input: CD4+ T cells from blood buffy coats. The receptors originated from a human donor in good health.

This clone occurred a few times. The chain carries TRBV25-1 and TRBJ1-1; TRBD1 is a possible D gene (5 bases). The V end was cut by 5 bases, the J end by 4 bases, with 11 bases between. Germline CDR1 MGHDK, CDR2 SYGVNS. The CDR3 is 13 amino acids. CDR3 coding DNA: TGTGCCAGCAGTCTGACTGGGACCACTGAAGCTTTCTTT. Its protein is CASSLTGTTEAFF.

The chain combines TRBV27 with TRBJ1-1; D might be TRBD1 (5 bases). Trimming stripped 4 bases from V and 6 bases from J, with 12 bases between. The germline CDR1 and CDR2 sequences are MNHEY and SMNVEV (reference sequence). The CDR3 is 13 amino acids. In DNA form, the CDR3 reads TGTGCCAGCAGTTCGGGGACCGTATCTGAAGCTTTCTTT. Its translation: CASSSGTVSEAFF.

The chain has TRBV19 and TRBJ1-2; TRBD1 matches 7 bases. From germline, CDR1 is LNHDA and CDR2 SQIVND (reference sequence). V lost 4 bases, J lost 1 base, and 6 bases stayed unmatched. The CDR3 totals 15 residues. The CDR3, as DNA: TGTGCCAGTAGTACGCGGGACAGATATAACTATGGCTACACCTTC. Residues: CASSTRDRYNYGYTF.

V is TRBV7-8 and J is TRBJ2-2, with D tentatively TRBD2 (6 bases). The length of the CDR3 is 15 residues. The V and J ends lost 5 bases and 3 bases respectively, with 13 bases between them. CDR1 and CDR2 from the germline V gene are SGHVS and FQNEAQ. CDR3 nucleotides: TGTGCCAGCAGCCCGAGGGGAGGCTACACCGGGGAGCTGTTTTTT. Protein product: CASSPRGGYTGELFF.

The chain's CDR3 is CASTLLPRNEQFF. In DNA form, the CDR3 reads TGTGCCAGCACCCTACTCCCGCGTAATGAGCAGTTCTTC. The chain recombines TRBV6-6 with TRBJ2-1; the D is unclear. Trimming pared 7 bases from V and 7 bases from J, leaving 14 bases between. This CDR3 has 13 amino acids. CDR1 and CDR2 (germline): MNHNY, SVGAGI (reference sequence).

The V and J genes are TRBV7-2 and TRBJ2-3; 9 bases match TRBD1. This CDR3 has 15 residues. V was pared by 4 bases and J by 7 bases, with 9 bases of the junction left unmatched. Germline lookup yields CDR1 SGHTA and CDR2 FQGNSA. The CDR3 protein is CASSSRQGEANTQYF. The CDR3 bases are TGTGCCAGCAGCTCTAGACAGGGGGAAGCAAATACGCAGTATTTT.

The chain uses TRBV5-1 and TRBJ1-4; tentatively, D is TRBD1 (6 bases). Germline loops: CDR1 SGHRS, CDR2 YFSETQ. Trimming shortened V by 3 bases and J by 6 bases, and 12 bases separated the two germline ends. The CDR3 is 14 amino acids. The CDR3 is CASSSGVIDEKLFF. In nucleotides, the CDR3 is TGCGCCAGCAGCTCAGGGGTGATCGATGAAAAACTGTTTTTT.

The rearrangement joins TRBV19 to TRBJ1-5; D remains ambiguous. Germline V gene data show CDR1 as LNHDA and CDR2 as SQIVND (reference sequence). V was pared by 5 bases and J by 3 bases, with 8 bases between. The CDR3 has 13 residues. DNA of the CDR3: TGTGCCAGTAGTCCGGGCAACAATCAGCCCCAGCATTTT. It specifies CASSPGNNQPQHF.

The chain employs TRBV11-2 and TRBJ2-1; maybe TRBD1 (6 bases). Trimming took off 7 bases at V and 2 bases at J, with 9 bases between the two ends. The CDR3 contains 13 residues. The germline gives CDR1 SGHAT, CDR2 FQNNGV. The CDR3 region is CASTRTAYNEQFF. CDR3 bases: TGTGCCAGCACGCGGACAGCCTACAATGAGCAGTTCTTC. The whole variable domain, filled in from reference TRBV11-2 and TRBJ2-1, reads EAGVAQSPRYKIIEKRQSVAFWCNPISGHATLYWYQQILGQGPKLLIQFQNNGVVDDSQLPKDRFSAERLKGVDSTLKIQPAKLEDSAVYLCASTRTAYNEQFFGPGTRLTVL.

The V gene is TRBV7-2, the J gene TRBJ1-3; no clear D gene. Trimming stripped 4 bases from V and 4 bases from J, with 11 bases between. There are 14 residues in the CDR3. Per the germline V gene, CDR1 is SGHTA and CDR2 is FQGNSA. This CDR3 reads CASSYYGAGNTIYF. CDR3 DNA sequence: TGTGCCAGCAGCTATTACGGAGCAGGAAACACCATATATTTT.

The chain links TRBV7-9 to TRBJ1-1, with 10 bases lining up with TRBD1. The CDR3 is 14 residues long. Trimming cost V 3 bases and J 5 bases; bases outside gene matches: 3. The V gene's germline CDR1 is SEHNR and CDR2 FQNEAQ (reference sequence). The CDR3 protein is CASSFGTGETEAFF. CDR3 in DNA: TGTGCCAGCAGCTTTGGGACAGGGGAGACTGAAGCTTTCTTT. The whole variable domain, filled in from reference TRBV7-9 and TRBJ1-1, reads DTGVSQNPRHKITKRGQNVTFRCDPISEHNRLYWYRQTLGQGPEFLTYFQNEAQLEKSRLLSDRFSAERPKGSFSTLEIQRTEQGDSAMYLCASSFGTGETEAFFGQGTRLTVV.

This rearrangement joins TRBV19 to TRBJ2-3; 14 bases align to TRBD2. This CDR3 is 18 amino acids long. Germline V gene lookup returns CDR1 LNHDA and CDR2 SQIVND (reference sequence). J was trimmed by 3 bases and V by 1 base; bases with no gene match: 6. CDR3 in amino acids: CASSIVWTSGGRTDTQYF. In nucleotides, the CDR3 is TGTGCCAGTAGTATAGTATGGACTAGCGGGGGGAGGACAGATACGCAGTATTTT.

The chain couples TRBV19 to TRBJ2-5; 7 bases are shared with TRBD1. CDR3 length: 14 amino acids. V gave up 5 bases and J gave up 4 bases; unmatched junction bases: 7. Germline V CDR1 and CDR2: LNHDA, SQIVND (reference sequence). The DNA for the CDR3 is TGTGCCAGTAGTCTACAGGGGATTTCAGAGACCCAGTACTTC. Its protein product is CASSLQGISETQYF.

This clone has only a few counts. The rearrangement joins TRBV11-3 to TRBJ2-2; 8 bases line up with TRBD2. V was pared by 3 bases and J by 5 bases, with 5 bases of the junction left unmatched. Germline CDR1 reads SGHNT; CDR2 reads YENEEA. The CDR3 consists of 15 residues. This CDR3 is CASSFISGGTGELFF. In DNA form, the CDR3 reads TGTGCCAGCAGCTTCATATCGGGGGGGACCGGGGAGCTGTTTTTT.

The chain is built from TRBV19 and TRBJ1-1; no definite D call. Germline CDR1 is LNHDA and CDR2 is SQIVND (reference sequence). CDR3 length equals 14 residues. V was pared by 4 bases and J by 0 bases, with 9 bases between. The CDR3 region has the DNA TGTGCCAGTAGTACTAACGACATGAACACTGAAGCTTTCTTT. It is translated as CASSTNDMNTEAFF. The whole variable domain, filled in from reference TRBV19 and TRBJ1-1, reads DGGITQSPKYLFRKEGQNVTLSCEQNLNHDAMYWYRQDPGQGLRLIYYSQIVNDFQKGDIAEGYSVSREKKESFPLTVTSAQKNPTAFYLCASSTNDMNTEAFFGQGTRLTVV.

The chain uses TRBV4-3 and TRBJ1-6; tentatively, D is TRBD1 (6 bases). Trimming took 3 bases from V and 7 from J, leaving 13 bases between them. Per germline, CDR1 LGHNA and CDR2 YSLEER. The CDR3 length is 15 residues. For the CDR3, the DNA is TGCGCCAGCAGCCAGCTGACAGGAGGGAATTCACCCCTCCACTTT. This encodes CASSQLTGGNSPLHF.

This clone was recorded only once. The chain has TRBV6-1 and TRBJ2-2, with no clear D. CDR1 and CDR2 (germline): MNHNS, SASEGT. V shed 3 bases and J shed 6 bases, with 11 bases lying between them. The CDR3 sequence is 14 residues long. The CDR3 sequence is CASSEVREAGELFF. In DNA form, the CDR3 reads TGTGCCAGCAGTGAGGTTAGAGAGGCCGGGGAGCTGTTTTTT.

This clone has more than one count but fewer than ten. The V call is TRBV7-2, the J call TRBJ1-4; D not resolved. Germline values: CDR1 SGHTA, CDR2 FQGNSA. The CDR3 is 14 amino acids. The ends were cut back, 1 base at V and 8 bases at J, with 11 bases in the middle. The CDR3 region is CASSLGTVGEKLFF. CDR3 nucleotides: TGTGCCAGCAGCTTAGGAACCGTTGGCGAAAAACTGTTTTTT.

The genes are TRBV6-5 and TRBJ1-1; D remains unclear. The V and J ends lost 11 bases and 1 base respectively, with 14 bases between them. The CDR3 extends over 13 amino acids. Germline V lookup: CDR1 MNHEY, CDR2 SVGAGI. The CDR3 loop is CASRVRENTEAFF. The CDR3 DNA sequence: TGTGCCTCCCGGGTTCGGGAGAACACTGAAGCTTTCTTT.

The chain combines TRBV18 with TRBJ1-2; tentative D call: TRBD1 (6 bases). The CDR3 contains 14 residues. V gave up 0 bases and J gave up 3 bases, with 8 bases separating them. CDR1 KGHSH and CDR2 LQKENI come from the germline V gene. The CDR3 region is CASSPPGHDYGYTF. For the CDR3, the DNA is TGTGCCAGCTCACCACCGGGACATGACTATGGCTACACCTTC.

This chain links TRBV4-2 with TRBJ1-3; D gene uncertain. The CDR3 is 15 amino acids. The germline CDR1 and CDR2 sequences are LGHNA and YNFKEQ. V lost 0 bases and J lost 3, with 9 bases in between. The CDR3 coding sequence is TGTGCCAGCAGCCAAGACTTGAGTTTTGGAAACACCATATATTTT. Protein sequence: CASSQDLSFGNTIYF.

This clone was observed a handful of times. V gene TRBV4-1 combines with J gene TRBJ2-2; 7 nucleotides line up with TRBD1. The CDR3 sequence is 18 residues long. CDR1 and CDR2 (germline): MGHRA, YSYEKL. The ends lost 2 bases at V and 4 bases at J; junction bases unmatched: 13. CDR3 in amino acids: CASSQQNGDRVGTGELFF. The DNA for the CDR3 is TGCGCCAGCAGCCAACAAAATGGCGACAGGGTGGGCACCGGGGAGCTGTTTTTT.

The chain carries TRBV19 and TRBJ1-2; tentative D call: TRBD1 (6 bases). The V end was cut by 11 bases, the J end by 2 bases, with 12 bases between. The CDR3 spans 12 residues. Germline V CDR1 and CDR2: LNHDA, SQIVND (reference sequence). The CDR3 loop reads CAGWTVNYGYTF. The CDR3 DNA reads TGTGCCGGATGGACAGTAAACTATGGCTACACCTTC.